This T cell receptor (beta chain) comes out of a study of blood T cell repertoires in COVID-19. Study as a whole: Material from acute and convalescent COVID-19 was sourced from the United States, Italy and Spain.

This clone was seen only a few times. The CDR3 contains 16 residues. Germline V lookup: CDR1 MNHEY, CDR2 SVGAGI. J lost 5 bases, V lost 4 bases, and 13 bases had no gene match. The repertoire was sequenced with immunoSEQ multiplex PCR; TCRdb's copy has only in-frame clones and lacks some. Counted here are approximately 120,000 clones, around 80% occurring once; the ten biggest clones make up about 4.5%. Sequences were obtained from peripheral blood. The J gene is TRBJ1-1, the V gene TRBV6-5; 7 bases match TRBD1. This sequence was found in a human donor in a cohort sampled during active or convalescent COVID-19. CDR3 DNA sequence: TGTGCCAGCAGTTTTCACCCTACCCCAGGGGGTACTGAAGCTTTCTTT. Amino acids: CASSFHPTPGGTEAFF.